This is a list of T cell receptor beta chains from one sample in a study of blood T cell repertoires in COVID-19. Clones were sequenced by immunoSEQ multiplex PCR, and TCRdb holds only the in-frame ones, with some missing. The sample has around 300,000 clones, 85% seen once. The material sequenced was peripheral blood. Receptor source: a woman aged 45-59 years with active or convalescent COVID-19. The CDR3 runs from the conserved cysteine through the conserved F or W. The order of the fields is J gene, clone size, V gene, D gene, CDR3 DNA, CDR3 protein. D genes are given only for firm matches. Where a row states a size, it is once, few, many or the class of an expanded clone; other rows omit it.

>TRBJ1-5|-|TRBV6-1|-
TGTGCCAGCAGTGAGGCCGGGGTTAGCAATCAGCCCCAGCATTTT
CASSEAGVSNQPQHF
>TRBJ2-5|-|TRBV6-5|TRBD1
TGTGCCAGCAGGGGACAGGGCGATTCGGAGACCCAGTACTTC
CASRGQGDSETQYF
>TRBJ2-3|-|TRBV5-1|TRBD2
TGCGCCAGCAGCTTGGTGGCGGGAGTCGGAGATACGCAGTATTTT
CASSLVAGVGDTQYF
>TRBJ2-1|-|TRBV7-2|TRBD2
TGTGCCAGCAGCTTACGGGGGACTAGCGGGAGGCACTTCAATGAGCAGTTCTTC
CASSLRGTSGRHFNEQFF
>TRBJ2-3|-|TRBV4-1|-
TGCGCCAGCAGCCAAGGGGGACATCTATCGAGCACAGATACGCAGTATTTT
CASSQGGHLSSTDTQYF
>TRBJ1-1|-|TRBV7-2|-
TGTGCCAGCAACGGACCTGGACTCACTGAAGCTTTCTTT
CASNGPGLTEAFF
>TRBJ2-7|many|TRBV5-1|TRBD1
TGCGCCAGCAGCACCGGGACAGCACGGTACGAGCAGTACTTC
CASSTGTARYEQYF
>TRBJ2-1|few|TRBV14|TRBD2
TGTGCCAGCAGCCCGCCGGGACTAGGATCCAGTGAGCAGTTCTTC
CASSPPGLGSSEQFF
>TRBJ2-1|once|TRBV5-1|TRBD1
TGCGCCAGCGGACGACAGGGCCATTACAATGAGCAGTTCTTC
CASGRQGHYNEQFF
>TRBJ1-6|-|TRBV24-1|-
TGTGCCACCAGTGATTCCCTGGACAGCGGGGATAATTCACCCCTCCACTTT
CATSDSLDSGDNSPLHF
>TRBJ2-1|-|TRBV19|-
TGTGCCAGTAGTCCCATTTTTTTTAGTAGCAATGAGCAGTTCTTC
CASSPIFFSSNEQFF
>TRBJ1-5|-|TRBV20-1|-
TGCAGTGCTAGTGGTTTAGGCAATCAGCCCCAGCATTTT
CSASGLGNQPQHF
>TRBJ2-1|few|TRBV7-8|TRBD2
TGTGCCAGCAGCTCTCAGACCCATAGACTAGCGGGAGGTTCGGAGCAGTTCTTC
CASSSQTHRLAGGSEQFF
>TRBJ2-1|-|TRBV25-1|TRBD2
TGTGCCAGCAGTCATCGACTAGCGGGAGGGCAGGGGGAGCAGTTCTTC
CASSHRLAGGQGEQFF
>TRBJ1-2|-|TRBV30|-
TGTGCCTGGAGTCGCCCCGGCAGGGCCTATGGCTACACCTTC
CAWSRPGRAYGYTF
>TRBJ1-3|-|TRBV30|-
TGTGCCTGGAGTACCAGGCCTCCTCCTGGAAACACCATATATTTT
CAWSTRPPPGNTIYF
>TRBJ1-5|-|TRBV6-5|-
TGTGCCAGCAGTACGGCAGGGGGCAATCAGCCCCAGCATTTT
CASSTAGGNQPQHF
>TRBJ2-1|-|TRBV7-9|TRBD1
TGTGCCAGCAGCCGCCATTGGGACAGCTTCAATGAGCAGTTCTTC
CASSRHWDSFNEQFF
>TRBJ2-1|-|TRBV5-6|TRBD2
TGTGCCAGCAGCCGGGGGGATACAGTAGGCACAGGTGAGCAGTTCTTC
CASSRGDTVGTGEQFF
>TRBJ1-5|-|TRBV4-1|-
TGCGCCAGCAGCCAAGATCTCGGTGCAGGGGATGCCAATCAGCCCCAGCATTTT
CASSQDLGAGDANQPQHF
>TRBJ1-5|-|TRBV24-1|-
TGTGCCACCAGTGAGGCCGGGACAACTAGCAATCAGCCCCAGCATTTT
CATSEAGTTSNQPQHF
>TRBJ2-3|-|TRBV5-1|-
TGCGCCAGCAGCGCTAGGGGAAGCGGGACAGATACGCAGTATTTT
CASSARGSGTDTQYF
>TRBJ2-7|-|TRBV7-9|-
TGTGCCAGCAGCTTAGGACCGGGAGTTAGCTCCTACGAGCAGTACTTC
CASSLGPGVSSYEQYF
>TRBJ1-1|many|TRBV15|TRBD1
TGTGCCACCAGCACTACGGGACAGGCTAACACTGAAGCTTTCTTT
CATSTTGQANTEAFF
>TRBJ2-1|-|TRBV24-1|-
TGTGCCACCAGTGACGGGGGACTCCCTTACAATGAGCAGTTCTTC
CATSDGGLPYNEQFF
>TRBJ2-1|-|TRBV5-1|-
TGCGCCAGTAGGAGGGCCCTCGACCCCCGGGCTGAGCAGTTCTTC
CASRRALDPRAEQFF
>TRBJ2-5|-|TRBV7-3|TRBD2
TGTGCCAGCAGCTCGACCGGGACTAGACAAGAGACCCAGTACTTC
CASSSTGTRQETQYF
>TRBJ1-2|-|TRBV6-4|-
TGTGCCAGCAGTGAATCTTTCGGGGGGCTTAATGGCTACACCTTC
CASSESFGGLNGYTF
>TRBJ1-2|-|TRBV6-1|TRBD1
TGTGCCAGCAGTGAACAGACAGGGGGCAGCTATGGCTACACCTTC
CASSEQTGGSYGYTF
>TRBJ2-3|-|TRBV11-2|-
TGTGCCAGCAGCTTAGCGGGGGTCGGGGGAGTCACAGATACGCAGTATTTT
CASSLAGVGGVTDTQYF
>TRBJ1-1|-|TRBV7-8|-
TGTGCCAGCGTACAGGGTTATGACACTGAAGCTTTCTTT
CASVQGYDTEAFF
>TRBJ2-7|-|TRBV18|TRBD2
TGTGCCAGCTCACCACGGGCTAGCGGGGCTTTCGAGCAGTACTTC
CASSPRASGAFEQYF
>TRBJ2-7|-|TRBV27|-
TGTGCCAGCAGTTTACAACAGGCCTACGAGCAGTACTTC
CASSLQQAYEQYF